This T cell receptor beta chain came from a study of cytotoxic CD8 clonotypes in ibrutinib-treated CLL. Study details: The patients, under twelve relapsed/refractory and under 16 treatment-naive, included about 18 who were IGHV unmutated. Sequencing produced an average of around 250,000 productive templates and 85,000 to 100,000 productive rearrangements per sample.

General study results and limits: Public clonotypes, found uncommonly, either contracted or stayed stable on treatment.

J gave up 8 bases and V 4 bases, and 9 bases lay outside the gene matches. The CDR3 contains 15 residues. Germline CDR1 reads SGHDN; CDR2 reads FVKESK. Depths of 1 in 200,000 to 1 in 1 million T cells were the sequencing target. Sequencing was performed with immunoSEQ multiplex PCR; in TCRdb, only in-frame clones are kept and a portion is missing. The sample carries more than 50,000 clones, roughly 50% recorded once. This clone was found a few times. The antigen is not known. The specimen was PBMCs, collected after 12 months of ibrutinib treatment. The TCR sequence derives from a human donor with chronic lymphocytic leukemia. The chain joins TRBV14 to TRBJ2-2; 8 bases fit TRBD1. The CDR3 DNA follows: TGTGCCAGCAGCCTTCGGACAGGGCAGAAAGGGGAGCTGTTTTTT. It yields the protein CASSLRTGQKGELFF. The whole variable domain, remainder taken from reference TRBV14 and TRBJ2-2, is EAGVTQFPSHSVIEKGQTVTLRCDPISGHDNLYWYRRVMGKEIKFLLHFVKESKQDESGMPNNRFLAERTGGTYSTLKVQPAELEDSGVYFCASSLRTGQKGELFFGEGSRLTVL.